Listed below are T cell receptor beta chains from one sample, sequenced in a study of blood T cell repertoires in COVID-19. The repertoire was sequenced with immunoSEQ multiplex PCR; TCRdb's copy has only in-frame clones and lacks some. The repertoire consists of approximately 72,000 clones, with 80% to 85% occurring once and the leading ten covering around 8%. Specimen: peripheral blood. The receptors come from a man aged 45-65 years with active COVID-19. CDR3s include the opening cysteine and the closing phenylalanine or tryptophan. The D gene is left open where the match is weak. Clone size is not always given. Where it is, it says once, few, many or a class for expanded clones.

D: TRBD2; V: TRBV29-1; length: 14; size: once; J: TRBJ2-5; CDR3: CSVPSGGFYETQYF; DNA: TGCAGCGTCCCTAGCGGGGGGTTTTATGAGACCCAGTACTTC
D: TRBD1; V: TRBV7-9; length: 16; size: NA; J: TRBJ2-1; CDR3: CASSLETGRIDNEQFF; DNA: TGTGCCAGCAGCTTAGAGACAGGGAGAATTGATAATGAGCAGTTCTTC
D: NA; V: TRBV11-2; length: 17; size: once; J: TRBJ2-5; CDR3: CASSLDPWGRLEETQYF; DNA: TGTGCCAGCAGCTTAGACCCCTGGGGCAGATTAGAAGAGACCCAGTACTTC
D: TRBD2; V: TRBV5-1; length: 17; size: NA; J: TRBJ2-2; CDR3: CASSLVIAGDHTGELFF; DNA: TGCGCCAGCAGCTTGGTTATAGCGGGAGACCATACCGGGGAGCTGTTTTTT
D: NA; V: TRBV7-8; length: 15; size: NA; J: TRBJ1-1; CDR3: CASNPGAGAYTEAFF; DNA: TGTGCCAGCAACCCCGGGGCGGGGGCGTACACTGAAGCTTTCTTT
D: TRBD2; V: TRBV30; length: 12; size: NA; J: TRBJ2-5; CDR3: CACPATSGAQYF; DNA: TGTGCCTGCCCGGCGACTAGCGGGGCCCAGTACTTC
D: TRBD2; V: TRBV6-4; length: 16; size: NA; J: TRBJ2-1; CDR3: CASSDSISGRGNEQFF; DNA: TGTGCCAGCAGTGACTCGATAAGCGGGAGGGGCAATGAGCAGTTCTTC
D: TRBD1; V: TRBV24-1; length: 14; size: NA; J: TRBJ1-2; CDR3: CATSNGTGADGYTF; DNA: TGTGCCACCAGTAACGGGACAGGGGCTGACGGCTACACCTTC
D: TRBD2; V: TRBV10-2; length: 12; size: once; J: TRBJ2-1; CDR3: CASGGAYNEQFF; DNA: TGCGCCAGCGGGGGGGCCTACAATGAGCAGTTCTTC
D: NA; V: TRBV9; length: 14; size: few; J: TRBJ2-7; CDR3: CASSPRGGTYEQYF; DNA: TGTGCCAGCAGCCCCCGCGGAGGAACCTACGAGCAGTACTTC
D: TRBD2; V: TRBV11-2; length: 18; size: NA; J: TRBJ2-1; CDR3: CASSLVPTSGGSYNEQFF; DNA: TGTGCCAGCAGCTTAGTCCCTACTAGCGGGGGCTCCTACAATGAGCAGTTCTTC
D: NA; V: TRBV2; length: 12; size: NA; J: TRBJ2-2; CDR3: CASSESGAELFF; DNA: TGTGCCAGCAGCGAATCAGGGGCGGAGCTGTTTTTT
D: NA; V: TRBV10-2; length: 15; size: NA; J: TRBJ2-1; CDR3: CASSDTAPAYNEQFF; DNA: TGCGCCAGCAGTGATACTGCCCCTGCCTACAATGAGCAGTTCTTC
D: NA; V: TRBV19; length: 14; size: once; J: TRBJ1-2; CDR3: CASSIVEAGYGYTF; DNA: TGTGCCAGTAGTATAGTGGAGGCGGGTTATGGCTACACCTTC
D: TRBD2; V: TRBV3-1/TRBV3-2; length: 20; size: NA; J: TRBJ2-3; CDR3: CASSQPYPAGGPTSTDTQYF; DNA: TGTGCCAGCAGCCAACCCTACCCCGCGGGAGGGCCCACGAGCACAGATACGCAGTATTTT
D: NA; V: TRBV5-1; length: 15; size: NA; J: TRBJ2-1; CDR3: CASSPRGSSYNEQFF; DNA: TGCGCCAGCAGCCCCCGGGGTAGCTCCTACAATGAGCAGTTCTTC
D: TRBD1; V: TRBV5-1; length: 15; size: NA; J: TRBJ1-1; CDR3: CASRTTGGANTEAFF; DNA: TGCGCCAGCCGGACAACAGGGGGCGCAAACACTGAAGCTTTCTTT